This T cell receptor (beta chain) emerged from a study of PD-1 blockade in classical Hodgkin lymphoma. TCRdb keeps only in-frame clones here, not all; method: immunoSEQ multiplex PCR. The table lists about 100,000 clones, more than 85% of them singletons, with approximately 6.3% in the top ten. Every patient experienced relapse after autologous stem cell transplantation, and brentuximab vedotin exposure varied. This CDR3 contains 11 residues. CDR1 and CDR2 from the germline V gene are SNHLY and FYNNEI. Sequencing was performed on peripheral blood mononuclear cells (PBMCs), taken before the second cycle of nivolumab. J is TRBJ1-2 and V is TRBV2; maybe TRBD1 (5 bases). This clonotype was obtained from a human donor with classical Hodgkin lymphoma. The chain's CDR3 is CTRRDNYGYTF. DNA for the CDR3: TGTACGCGCAGGGATAACTATGGCTACACCTTC.